The 14 T cell receptor beta chains in this list originate from one sample, sequenced in a study of T-cell reconstitution after alpha-beta-depleted transplantation in children. As it was prepared, the TCRbeta library received unique molecular identifiers. TCRdb independently ran MiXCR on the PCR reads; one entry per CDR3 protein. The table has 900,000 or so distinct CDR3 sequences, roughly 15% seen once; the top ten hold under 6%. Sequences were derived from PBMCs, mostly from graft donor cells, sampled 360 days after TCRalphabeta/CD19-depleted stem cell transplant. These receptor sequences come from a male patient younger than 18 who had a stem cell transplant for acute lymphoblastic leukemia, so the T cells may come from the graft donor.

The rearrangement links TRBV2 to TRBJ2-5; 8 bases map to TRBD1. The CDR3 consists of 13 residues. Germline values: CDR1 SNHLY, CDR2 FYNNEI. With V trimmed by 6 bases and J by 4 bases, 4 bases remained unmatched. The chain's CDR3 is CASRRTGRETQYF. The CDR3 DNA follows: TGTGCCAGCAGAAGGACAGGGCGAGAGACCCAGTACTTC.

This clonotype has just a few counts. The chain employs TRBV4-1 and TRBJ2-2; no reliable D call. Between the trimmed V and J ends, which lost 4 bases and 3 bases, there was a span of 12 bases. Germline lookup yields CDR1 MGHRA and CDR2 YSYEKL. CDR3 length equals 15 residues. In nucleotides, the CDR3 is TGCGCCAGCAGCCGCACGAACTATCACACCGGGGAGCTGTTTTTT. It yields the protein CASSRTNYHTGELFF.

This clonotype came up a few times. The V call is TRBV7-9, the J call TRBJ2-4, with 10 bases matching TRBD1. V shed 6 bases, J shed 3 bases, and the junction held 5 bases outside the gene matches. Per germline, CDR1 SEHNR and CDR2 FQNEAQ (reference sequence). This CDR3 is 15 amino acids long. The CDR3 reads CASRNWTGGKNIQYF. The CDR3 DNA sequence: TGTGCCAGCAGAAATTGGACAGGGGGCAAAAACATTCAGTACTTC.

The chain carries TRBV7-9 and TRBJ1-5; TRBD1 matches at 7 bases. This CDR3 spans 14 amino acids. Per germline, CDR1 SEHNR and CDR2 FQNEAQ (reference sequence). The ends lost 3 bases at V and 7 bases at J; junction bases unmatched: 6. CDR3 nucleotides: TGTGCCAGCAGCTTGGGGGGGGACAGCCAGCCCCAGCATTTT. It codes for CASSLGGDSQPQHF.

The table lists this clonotype with a few counts. The chain uses TRBV7-9 and TRBJ2-7; 8 nucleotides line up with TRBD2. The length of the CDR3 is 13 residues. Germline CDR1 is SEHNR and CDR2 is FQNEAQ (reference sequence). V shed 9 bases, J shed 1 base, and the junction held 5 bases outside the gene matches. The CDR3 loop reads CASSGTPSYEQYF. The CDR3 nucleotides read TGTGCCAGTAGCGGGACTCCTTCCTACGAGCAGTACTTC.

This clonotype has more than one count but fewer than ten. The chain couples TRBV11-2 to TRBJ1-1; 7 nucleotides align to TRBD1. V shed 3 bases and J 3 bases; nucleotides not matched to a gene: 10. CDR1 and CDR2 from the germline V gene are SGHAT and FQNNGV. The length of the CDR3 is 16 residues. This CDR3 is CASSFPPDRDDTEAFF. The CDR3 coding sequence is TGTGCCAGCAGCTTTCCTCCCGACAGGGACGACACTGAAGCTTTCTTT.

This chain connects TRBV12-3 or TRBV12-4 to TRBJ2-1, with 9 nucleotides matching TRBD1. The CDR3 has 16 amino acids. Unmatched junction bases numbered 17, after V lost 7 bases and J lost 10 bases. CDR3 sequence reads: CASTMDRGLLSVEQFF. The CDR3 DNA is TGTGCCAGCACCATGGACAGGGGACTCCTCTCTGTGGAGCAGTTCTTC.

The gene calls are TRBV18 and TRBJ2-7; D ambiguous. V lost 1 base to trimming and J lost 11 bases, with 12 bases between them. Germline-derived CDR1 and CDR2 are KGHSH and LQKENI. The CDR3 runs to 12 residues. The CDR3 is CASSPLATMKYF. DNA of the CDR3: TGTGCCAGCTCACCACTCGCTACAATGAAGTACTTC.

This chain joins TRBV27 and TRBJ2-7; TRBD2 matches 10 bases. Losses at the gene ends were 2 bases for V and 0 bases for J; bases not matched to a gene: 10. This CDR3 comprises 18 residues. Germline CDR1 reads MNHEY; CDR2 reads SMNVEV (reference sequence). The CDR3: CASSLAGPSSGSSYEQYF. CDR3 DNA: TGTGCCAGCAGTTTAGCTGGTCCGTCTAGCGGGAGCTCCTACGAGCAGTACTTC.

This clonotype appeared a few times. This rearrangement joins TRBV11-1 to TRBJ2-3, with TRBD2 matching 14 bases. Per germline, CDR1 SGHAT and CDR2 FQDESV (reference sequence). The CDR3 is made up of 18 amino acids. The J segment lost 2 bases and the V segment lost 0 bases, leaving 4 bases of the junction unmatched. In DNA form, the CDR3 reads TGTGCCAGCAGCTTAGCCGGGACTAGCGGGAGCCCCACAGATACGCAGTATTTT. Its translation: CASSLAGTSGSPTDTQYF.

This clonotype was seen a handful of times. CDR3 amino acids: CSVGRSEKLFF. CDR3 nucleotide sequence: TGCAGCGTTGGCCGCTCTGAAAAACTGTTTTTT. The gene calls are TRBV29-1 and TRBJ1-4, with D unclear. CDR1 and CDR2 from the germline V gene are SQVTM and ANQGSEA. The CDR3 has 11 residues. The germline V and J ends were trimmed by 4 bases and 7 bases, with 7 bases remaining between them.

This clonotype was picked up a small number of times. The J gene is TRBJ1-2, the V gene TRBV6-1; D gene unclear. Trimming shortened V by 6 bases and J by 7 bases, and 18 bases separated the two germline ends. The germline CDR1 and CDR2 sequences are MNHNS and SASEGT. CDR3 size: 14 residues. The CDR3 DNA is TGTGCCAGCAGCCAGAGACCCGGAAAAAGTGGCTACACCTTC. Translating gives CASSQRPGKSGYTF.

This clonotype appeared a few times. This sequence joins TRBV12-3 or TRBV12-4 and TRBJ2-2; D is ambiguous. The CDR3 is 14 amino acids. V lost 8 bases to trimming and J lost 0 bases, with 10 bases between them. The CDR3 is CASFSGSNTGELFF. The CDR3 nucleotides read TGTGCCAGCTTTTCCGGGTCGAACACCGGGGAGCTGTTTTTT.

V is TRBV11-3 and J is TRBJ1-1; D is uncertain. The V and J ends lost 5 bases and 4 bases respectively, with 14 bases between them. CDR1 and CDR2 from the germline V gene are SGHNT and YENEEA. CDR3 length: 14 residues. CDR3 protein: CASSRAREGTEAFF. The CDR3 DNA reads TGTGCCAGCAGCCGCGCTAGAGAGGGCACTGAAGCTTTCTTT.